These 27 T cell receptor beta chains share one sample of origin, sequenced in a study of blood T cell repertoires in COVID-19. Repertoires were generated with immunoSEQ multiplex PCR, while TCRdb's copy carries only in-frame clones and drops some. The table includes more than 200,000 clones, roughly 90% detected once. The sample taken for sequencing was PBMCs or T cells enriched from blood (not recorded which). These receptors were taken from a woman younger than 45 with acute COVID-19.

This clone occurred a few times. The V gene is TRBV7-2, the J gene TRBJ2-1, with 7 bases fitting TRBD1. Germline V gene sequence: CDR1 SGHTA, CDR2 FQGNSA. J gave up 6 bases and V 4 bases, and 6 bases lay outside the gene matches. The CDR3 is made up of 14 amino acids. CDR3 amino acids: CASSYRGQANEQFF. DNA for the CDR3: TGTGCCAGCAGCTATCGTGGACAGGCCAATGAGCAGTTCTTC.

This clone was detected only a few times. The chain couples TRBV9 to TRBJ2-7, with 7 bases identical to TRBD2. The germline CDR1 and CDR2 sequences are SGDLS and YYNGEE. Unmatched junction bases numbered 5, after V lost 2 bases and J lost 3 bases. The CDR3 sequence is 14 residues long. CDR3 sequence reads: CASSVGGGFYEQYF. DNA of the CDR3: TGTGCCAGCAGCGTCGGCGGGGGTTTCTACGAGCAGTACTTC.

The chain is built from TRBV4-1 and TRBJ1-4; 7 bases map to TRBD1. V shed 3 bases, J shed 7 bases, and the junction held 8 bases outside the gene matches. CDR1 is MGHRA and CDR2 is YSYEKL in the germline V gene. The CDR3 sequence is 15 residues long. The CDR3 nucleotides read TGCGCCAGCAGCCAGGCGGGACAGAGGAGTGAAAAACTGTTTTTT. This gives the protein CASSQAGQRSEKLFF.

This chain connects TRBV5-1 to TRBJ2-5; possible D gene TRBD1, 6 bases. The germline V gene has CDR1 SGHRS and CDR2 YFSETQ. This CDR3 has 15 amino acids. The germline V and J ends were trimmed by 0 bases and 1 base, with 10 bases remaining between them. The CDR3 sequence is CASSLAGDLQETQYF. The CDR3 bases are TGCGCCAGCAGCTTGGCAGGGGACCTCCAAGAGACCCAGTACTTC. Full variable domain (rest looked up from reference TRBV5-1 and TRBJ2-5): KAGVTQTPRYLIKTRGQQVTLSCSPISGHRSVSWYQQTPGQGLQFLFEYFSETQRNKGNFPGRFSGRQFSNSRSEMNVSTLELGDSALYLCASSLAGDLQETQYFGPGTRLLVL.

This chain connects TRBV10-3 to TRBJ1-2; D is perhaps TRBD1 (5 bases). Germline CDR1 and CDR2: ENHRY and SYGVKD. Deletions cut 3 bases from V and 3 bases from J, with 11 bases between. The CDR3 length is 14 residues. The CDR3 sequence: CAISDVPRDYGYTF. DNA of the CDR3: TGTGCCATCAGTGACGTACCCAGGGACTATGGCTACACCTTC.

V usage is TRBV5-1 and J usage is TRBJ1-5; D is perhaps TRBD1 (5 bases). The CDR3 extends over 17 amino acids. The V gene's germline CDR1 is SGHRS and CDR2 YFSETQ. The V end was cut by 5 bases, the J end by 4 bases, with 22 bases between. This chain's CDR3 is CASRPGPWDLGNQPQHF. The CDR3 DNA follows: TGCGCCAGCAGACCAGGCCCCTGGGACTTAGGGAATCAGCCCCAGCATTTT.

This chain uses TRBV28 with TRBJ1-5; 8 bases agree with TRBD1. The junction had 15 bases not matched to a gene; V was cut back by 2 bases and J by 3 bases. CDR1 is MDHEN and CDR2 is SYDVKM in the germline V gene. The CDR3 sequence is 19 residues long. This CDR3 reads CASSLTVSGARGPNQPQHF. DNA of the CDR3: TGTGCCAGCAGTTTAACCGTATCAGGGGCCAGGGGGCCCAATCAGCCCCAGCATTTT.

The rearrangement joins TRBV28 to TRBJ1-4; 8 nucleotides agree with TRBD1. Germline assignment: CDR1 MDHEN and CDR2 SYDVKM. The CDR3 length is 15 residues. The trim removed 2 bases at V and 5 bases at J, leaving 4 bases unmatched. The CDR3 loop is CASSLPGQANEKLFF. CDR3 bases: TGTGCCAGCAGTTTACCGGGACAGGCGAATGAAAAACTGTTTTTT.

The genes are TRBV28 and TRBJ1-1; no definite D call. The CDR3 sequence is 12 residues long. Trimming stripped 8 bases from V and 4 bases from J, with 11 bases between. Germline loops: CDR1 MDHEN, CDR2 SYDVKM. The CDR3 region is CASGRWGTEAFF. Here the CDR3 DNA reads TGTGCCAGCGGGAGGTGGGGCACTGAAGCTTTCTTT.

This clone was recorded once. This chain links TRBV4-3 with TRBJ2-1, with 14 bases that match TRBD2. The ends lost 11 bases at V and 0 bases at J; junction bases unmatched: 12. The CDR3 length is 18 residues. Germline CDR1 LGHNA, CDR2 YSLEER. As DNA, the CDR3 is TGCGCCTCTACACCGACTAGCGGGGGGGCCAGCTCCTACAATGAGCAGTTCTTC. Amino acid sequence: CASTPTSGGASSYNEQFF.

As DNA, the CDR3 is TGTGCCAGCAGCTTAGCGGGGACTAGCGGACTTCAAGAGACCCAGTACTTC. Amino acid sequence: CASSLAGTSGLQETQYF. The chain links TRBV7-2 to TRBJ2-5; 11 positions match TRBD2. Germline CDR1 reads SGHTA; CDR2 reads FQGNSA. The CDR3 runs to 17 residues. Trimming at V came to 0 bases and at J to 2 bases, leaving 5 bases not matched to a gene.

This clone is a singleton in its sample. V usage is TRBV29-1 and J usage is TRBJ1-1; tentatively, D is TRBD1 (5 bases). V was cut by 7 bases and J by 5 bases, with 14 bases left in between. Germline-derived CDR1 and CDR2 are SQVTM and ANQGSEA. The CDR3 has 12 residues. As DNA, the CDR3 is TGCAGCGGCGAATTGGGGGGAACTGAAGCTTTCTTT. It translates to CSGELGGTEAFF.

This clone was detected only a few times. The chain combines TRBV9 with TRBJ2-1; the match to TRBD2 covers 7 bases. The CDR3 runs to 14 residues. Trimming at V came to 4 bases and at J to 9 bases, leaving 10 bases not matched to a gene. Germline CDR1 SGDLS, CDR2 YYNGEE. The CDR3 DNA sequence: TGTGCCAGCAGCCCTCCGCCCGGGGGGATTGAGCAGTTCTTC. Translating it yields CASSPPPGGIEQFF.

CDR3 loop: CAWSANRVGNQPQHF. DNA for the CDR3: TGTGCCTGGAGTGCAAACAGGGTTGGCAATCAGCCCCAGCATTTT. This chain connects TRBV30 to TRBJ1-5; D might be TRBD1 (6 bases). V was clipped by 1 base and J by 2 bases, with 12 bases between them. In germline, CDR1 is GTSNPN, CDR2 SVGIG (reference sequence). The CDR3 has 15 amino acids.

In its sample, this clone ranks as medium-sized (0.01 to 0.1%). This chain joins TRBV28 and TRBJ1-5, with 10 bases identical to TRBD1. V was pared by 8 bases and J by 0 bases, with 10 bases of the junction left unmatched. CDR1 is MDHEN, CDR2 SYDVKM, per germline. This CDR3 is built from 17 residues. CDR3 region: CASDPGQGTYSNQPQHF. CDR3 coding DNA: TGTGCCAGCGATCCGGGACAGGGGACGTATAGCAATCAGCCCCAGCATTTT.

The chain is built from TRBV3-1 (or the pseudogene TRBV3-2) and TRBJ1-4; D is unclear. The CDR3 extends over 15 amino acids. Germline CDR1 reads LGHDT; CDR2 reads YNNKEL (reference sequence). V was shortened by 1 base and J by 8 bases, with 14 bases between the two germline ends. The CDR3 DNA sequence: TGTGCCAGCAGCCAAGCATTACTTTTCCCGGAAAAACTGTTTTTT. This sequence encodes CASSQALLFPEKLFF.

The chain joins TRBV27 to TRBJ2-7; no firm D call. The CDR3 has 16 amino acids. CDR1 and CDR2 from the germline V gene are MNHEY and SMNVEV (reference sequence). V was shortened by 5 bases and J by 4 bases, with 21 bases between the two germline ends. The CDR3 loop reads CASSPPSTRSFYEQYF. CDR3 sequence (DNA): TGTGCCAGCAGTCCCCCCTCTACGAGGTCCTTTTACGAGCAGTACTTC.

The gene calls are TRBV7-8 and TRBJ2-5; 11 nucleotides align to TRBD2. CDR1 and CDR2 from the germline V gene are SGHVS and FQNEAQ. The CDR3 is 16 residues long. Unmatched junction bases numbered 8, after V lost 4 bases and J lost 4 bases. The CDR3 nucleotides read TGTGCCAGCAGCTCACAAACTAGCGGGGGACGAGAGACCCAGTACTTC. This encodes CASSSQTSGGRETQYF.

This chain connects TRBV21-1 to TRBJ2-3; TRBD2, the D gene given by the table, was not confirmed from the DNA. TRBV21-1 represents a pseudogene. The CDR3 has 12 amino acids. CDR3 sequence: CASSKCGDTQYF. CDR3 DNA sequence: TGTGCCAGCAGCAAATGCGGGGATACGCAGTATTTT.

As regards this clone: The same CDR3 can be traced to other DNA sequences in this sample. The J gene is TRBJ2-2, the V gene TRBV18; 7 nucleotides line up with TRBD1. Germline-derived CDR1 and CDR2 are KGHSH and LQKENI. Trimming cost V 6 bases and J 1 base; bases outside gene matches: 5. There are 15 residues in the CDR3. CDR3 DNA sequence: TGTGCCAGCTCTCACAGGGGCCGGAACACCGGGGAGCTGTTTTTT. Translated, it gives CASSHRGRNTGELFF.

This clone came up once. The chain links TRBV6-5 to TRBJ1-4; TRBD1 agrees at 10 bases. In germline, CDR1 is MNHEY, CDR2 SVGAGI. With V trimmed by 5 bases and J by 10 bases, 1 base remained unmatched. The length of the CDR3 is 12 residues. The CDR3 nucleotides are TGTGCCAGCAGTAGGACAGGGGGAAAACTGTTTTTT. Its translation: CASSRTGGKLFF.

This rearrangement joins TRBV4-3 to TRBJ1-1; the D is unclear. The germline V gene has CDR1 LGHNA and CDR2 YSLEER. V lost 4 bases and J 1 base, leaving 7 bases between the germline ends. The CDR3 contains 13 residues. In DNA form, the CDR3 reads TGCGCCAGCAGCCGCGTTGGGAACACTGAAGCTTTCTTT. Translating it yields CASSRVGNTEAFF.

This clone appeared once. The rearrangement joins TRBV4-1 to TRBJ1-5; 7 positions agree with TRBD1. CDR1 and CDR2 from the germline V gene are MGHRA and YSYEKL. This CDR3 is 16 amino acids long. Germline trimming cut 3 bases from V and 2 bases from J; bases unmatched to any gene: 7. DNA for the CDR3: TGCGCCAGCAGCCAGAGTACAGGGGTGGGCAATCAGCCCCAGCATTTT. As protein: CASSQSTGVGNQPQHF.

The J gene is TRBJ2-7, the V gene TRBV29-1, with 9 bases aligning to TRBD2. Looked up from germline, CDR1 is SQVTM and CDR2 is ANQGSEA. The CDR3 length is 13 residues. Losses at the gene ends were 5 bases for V and 6 bases for J; bases not matched to a gene: 8. For the CDR3, the DNA is TGCAGCGTTCGACTAGCGGCTGTTCGCGAGCAGTACTTC. Its protein is CSVRLAAVREQYF.

V gene TRBV21-1 combines with J gene TRBJ1-5; the table calls TRBD1, which could not be checked here. TRBV21-1 is a known pseudogene. This CDR3 is built from 17 residues. Written as DNA, the CDR3 is TGTGCCAGCAGCAAAGTCGTAGAAGGGGTAAGAAACCAGCCCCAGCATTTT. Protein product: CASSKVVEGVRNQPQHF.

The CDR3 reads CASSTQTGRSTYEQYF. CDR3 sequence (DNA): TGTGCCAGTAGTACTCAAACGGGGAGATCGACCTACGAGCAGTACTTC. V gene TRBV19 combines with J gene TRBJ2-7; TRBD2 might be the D (5 bases). The V and J ends lost 4 bases and 2 bases respectively, with 18 bases between them. The CDR3 length is 16 residues. Germline CDR1 LNHDA, CDR2 SQIVND (reference sequence).

The chain recombines TRBV7-3 with TRBJ2-3; TRBD1 might be the D (5 bases). The length of the CDR3 is 13 residues. Trimming removed 5 bases at V and 4 bases at J, with 10 bases between. Germline assignment: CDR1 SGHTA and CDR2 FQGTGA. CDR3 loop: CASSSQGSDTQYF. DNA for the CDR3: TGTGCCAGCAGCAGCCAGGGATCAGATACGCAGTATTTT.